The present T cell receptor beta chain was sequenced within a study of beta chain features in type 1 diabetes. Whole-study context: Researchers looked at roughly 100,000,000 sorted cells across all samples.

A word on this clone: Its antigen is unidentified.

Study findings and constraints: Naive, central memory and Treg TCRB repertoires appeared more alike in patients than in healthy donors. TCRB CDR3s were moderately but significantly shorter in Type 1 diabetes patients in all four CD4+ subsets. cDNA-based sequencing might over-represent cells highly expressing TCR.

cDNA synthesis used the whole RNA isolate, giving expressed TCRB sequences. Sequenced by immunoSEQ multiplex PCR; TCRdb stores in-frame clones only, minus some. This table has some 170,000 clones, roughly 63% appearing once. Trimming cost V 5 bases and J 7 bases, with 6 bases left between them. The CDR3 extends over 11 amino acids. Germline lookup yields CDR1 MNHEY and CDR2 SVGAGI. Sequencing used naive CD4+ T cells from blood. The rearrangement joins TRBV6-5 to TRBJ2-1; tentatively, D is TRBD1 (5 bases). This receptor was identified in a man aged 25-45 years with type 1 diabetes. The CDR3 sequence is CASSQGNEQFF. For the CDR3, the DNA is TGTGCCAGCAGTCAGGGAAATGAGCAGTTCTTC.